This T cell receptor (beta chain) was identified in a study of T-cell memory formation after mild COVID-19. This CDR3 region has 11 residues. CDR1 and CDR2 (germline): SEHNR, FQNEAQ (reference sequence). The V end was cut by 4 bases, the J end by 4 bases, with 4 bases between. The sample holds many counts of this clonotype. Its antigen remains unknown. The study, taken as a whole, reports: There was no confirmation that second-wave clones peaking on day 37 were SARS-CoV-2 specific.

Each CDR3 protein is one row after TCRdb ran MiXCR on the 5' RACE reads. The table includes 85,000 to 120,000 distinct CDR3 sequences, roughly an eighth detected once. Sequencing used PBMCs or a T cell subset sorted from them (not recorded which). This chain uses TRBV7-9 with TRBJ2-5; D gene unclear. This TCR derives from an adult woman who had mild COVID-19 (a few samples of this study predate the infection). Cell type and time point are not known. The CDR3 loop reads CASSWRETQYF. In DNA, the CDR3 is TGTGCCAGCAGCTGGAGAGAGACCCAGTACTTC.